This TCR beta chain is drawn from a study of human T cells and chemical hapten exposure (dated by TCRdb to about 2021). Study-level background: For sensitization, 2% DPC in acetone was applied to a roughly 2 cm by roughly 2 cm area of upper inner arm skin. Throughout the approximately 24-week study period, patients were also given weekly therapeutic DPC doses on the scalp. Patch testing on the upper back used Finn chambers containing 0.01% DPC, with scoring done after 6 days according to International Contact Dermatitis Research Group standards. The patient cohort, mostly female, included alopecia areata with under or over 50% scalp involvement, alopecia totalis and alopecia universalis. Libraries were pooled for sequencing, and variation in per-sample TCR yields was attributed mainly to small differences in library volumes within the pool. The study tracked peripheral blood TCR repertoire changes in vivo during primary and secondary sensitization to the hapten diphenylcyclopropenone (DPC) in alopecia patients. Patient blood was sampled pre-sensitization (week 0) and at 2, 6 and about 24 weeks after DPC sensitization. Twenty-nine alopecia patients provided blood for TCR sequencing at one to four time points (pre-sensitization, 2, 6 and 24 weeks).

Library generation was performed with RACE. The listed sequencing device is NextSeq 500. During library preparation, unique molecular identifiers were attached to individual cDNA molecules so that TCRs could be counted quantitatively and reproducibly. For every blood RNA sample, sequencing covered both the TCR alpha and TCR beta chains. Per the original workflow: The median number of TCRs per sample was some 100,000, ranging from roughly 20,000 to 700,000. The Decombinator software suite was used to annotate V, J and CDR3 in the TCR reads. For PS versus PT1 abundance plots, all samples were subsampled to the same number of TCRs (28,000). TCRs were defined as expanded if absent before sensitization and observed at least eight times at the 2-week time point. TCRdb took the public reads, trimmed them with fastp at Q25, ran MiXCR for clone calling and kept in-frame beta chains. Rows with one shared CDR3 protein collapse into an entry with the most common genes and DNA. None of the V and J calls come from the authors' own analysis; TCRdb made them. This sample comprises about 340,000 distinct CDR3 sequences, roughly 6.9% of them detected only once. The top ten hold roughly 7.9% of the sample.

This clonotype was observed a few times. What antigen it recognizes has not been identified. No base quality values were provided; no much bigger clone lies one nucleotide off. What the time point label conveys for this sample: patch test 1, 2 weeks after DPC sensitization. The treatment or condition label corresponds to: therapeutic diphenylcyclopropenone sensitization with weekly scalp DPC. At each patch-test visit, blood was drawn before the patch test was applied. Eligible patients were aged 18 to 70, diagnosed with alopecia, deemed suitable for DPC therapy, and excluded if pregnant. Unfractionated whole blood was collected in Tempus Blood RNA tubes, and total RNA was extracted from that blood. Study-wide conclusions, independent of this receptor: Significantly more large CDR3 similarity clusters were formed by expanded TCRs than by pre-sensitization or healthy control sets, consistent with antigen-driven responses. Repeated subsampling changed both the strength of the expansion versus patch-test correlation and the threshold at which the correlation became significant. Because every patient had alopecia, a presumed autoimmune disease, the patients' immune response might differ from that of healthy individuals. The number of TCRs above 1 in 1000 frequency did not change with DPC sensitization; there was no evidence of global repertoire structure alterations. Patch test score correlated positively with the number of PT1 expanded TCRs, reaching significance at thresholds 8, 16 and 32 but not at 4.

The CDR3 runs 13 amino acids, cysteine and phenylalanine included. The retained sequence is limited to the CDR3, 39 bases, with the frame set at the first base. CDR1 and CDR2 are read off the germline V gene as MNHEY and SVGAGI. Trimming costs V 8 bases and J 6 bases, and their ends lie 16 bases apart. The rearrangement joined TRBV6-5 to TRBJ1-1; the D gene remains uncertain. This TCR came from a woman in her late teens or twenties with alopecia areata. Some clones in this sample may be carry-over from other donors' samples. The source was whole blood, collected in connection with sensitization to the hapten diphenylcyclopropenone (DPC). For the CDR3, the sequence is CASQIGGGAEAFF. The nucleotide sequence is given as TGTGCCAGCCAAATAGGAGGCGGTGCTGAAGCTTTCTTT.